The entry below gives a single T cell receptor (beta chain) sequence along with its context. These data are taken from a study of OX40 agonist ivuxolimab in advanced cancers. Trimming removed 8 bases at V and 5 bases at J, with 15 bases between. The CDR3 is made up of 13 amino acids. Germline CDR1 KGHSH, CDR2 LQKENI. Sequenced by immunoSEQ multiplex PCR; TCRdb stores in-frame clones only, minus some. The sample has fewer than 70,000 clones; approximately 86% are singletons. J is TRBJ2-5 and V is TRBV18; the D gene is possibly TRBD1 (6 bases). This receptor was taken from an adult with an advanced solid tumor such as melanoma, head and neck, liver or kidney cancer. Sequenced material: CD4+ or CD8+ T cells sorted from blood, taken in a trial of the OX40 agonist ivuxolimab. CDR3 region: CASTKGERETQYF. The CDR3 DNA reads TGTGCCAGCACCAAGGGGGAGAGGGAGACCCAGTACTTC.